The clone carrying this TCR beta chain was detected a few times. Using a J-beta primer mix together with a sample-barcoded 5' primer, a second PCR was run for 7 to 11 cycles. One entry per CDR3 protein, called by TCRdb with MiXCR from the 5' RACE reads. The data contain 650,000 to 800,000 distinct CDR3 sequences, under 45% of them singletons. The sample is drawn from a study of blood T cells in healthy people across ages. The sequencing sample was made of blood. This TCR derives from a man in his 60s in good health.

The CDR3 loop is CASSFRWDRESGTQYF. CDR3 sequence (DNA): TGTGCCAGCAGTTTTCGGTGGGACAGGGAATCCGGTACGCAGTATTTT. V is TRBV28 and J is TRBJ2-3; TRBD1 matches at 9 bases. V lost 3 bases to trimming and J lost 8 bases; unmatched junction nucleotides: 12. Germline V lookup: CDR1 MDHEN, CDR2 SYDVKM. The CDR3 runs to 16 residues. Full variable domain (rest looked up from reference TRBV28 and TRBJ2-3): DVKVTQSSRYLVKRTGEKVFLECVQDMDHENMFWYRQDPGLGLRLIYFSYDVKMKEKGDIPEGYSVSREKKERFSLILESASTNQTSMYLCASSFRWDRESGTQYFGPGTRLTVL.